This passage covers 32 T cell receptor beta chains from one sample sequenced in a study of Ad26.COV2.S vaccination and SARS-CoV-2 variants (dated by TCRdb to about 2021). Library preparation employed the immunoSEQ multiplex PCR assay. Held by TCRdb, this immuneACCESS table contains in-frame sequences only and omits some clones. Under half of the omission traces to an unresolved V gene where checked; the cause of the rest is unknown. This sample has around 86,000 clones in its table, and around 82% of those were observed once. In total, the top ten clones hold 15% to 20% of the sample. Interpreted using the paper, the time point label stands for: individuals recovered from natural SARS-CoV-2 infection. The material sequenced was peripheral blood, taken after recovery from COVID-19. All receptors derive from a human donor who had recovered from COVID-19.

The V call is TRBV5-1, the J call TRBJ1-3, with a tentative D call TRBD1 (6 bases). Germline CDR1 is SGHRS and CDR2 is YFSETQ. V lost 1 base, J lost 8 bases, and 13 bases lay in between. The CDR3 has 14 amino acids. The CDR3 DNA reads as TGCGCCAGCAGCTTGACCAGGGGAGAAGACACCATATATTTT. Protein sequence: CASSLTRGEDTIYF. Variable domain in full (rest from reference TRBV5-1 and TRBJ1-3): KAGVTQTPRYLIKTRGQQVTLSCSPISGHRSVSWYQQTPGQGLQFLFEYFSETQRNKGNFPGRFSGRQFSNSRSEMNVSTLELGDSALYLCASSLTRGEDTIYFGEGSWLTVV.

The CDR3 loop is CASSGSDRGLWYEQYF. The CDR3 coding sequence is TGTGCCAGCAGCGGCAGCGACAGGGGGCTTTGGTACGAGCAGTACTTC. The chain couples TRBV7-8 to TRBJ2-7, with TRBD1 matching over 10 bases. The CDR3 loop spans 16 amino acids. The J segment lost 4 bases and the V segment lost 5 bases, leaving 11 bases of the junction unmatched. Germline CDR1 SGHVS, CDR2 FQNEAQ.

The chain combines TRBV6-6 with TRBJ2-7, with D possibly being TRBD1 or TRBD2 (5 bases each). The CDR3 is 14 residues long. Trimming left V 6 bases short and J 4 bases short, with 16 bases between. The germline CDR1 and CDR2 sequences are MNHNY and SVGAGI (reference sequence). CDR3 protein: CASRLGTYRYEQYF. In DNA, the CDR3 is TGTGCCAGCAGACTCGGGACGTATAGATACGAGCAGTACTTC.

This clone was seen a single time. The chain recombines TRBV7-6 with TRBJ2-3; 11 positions match TRBD2. The V and J ends lost 4 bases and 4 bases, in that order; junction bases with no gene match: 4. This CDR3 is built from 15 residues. Germline V gene sequence: CDR1 SGHVS, CDR2 FNYEAQ. The CDR3 bases are TGTGCCAGCAGCTATAGCGGGAGGGCGGCAGATACGCAGTATTTT. It specifies CASSYSGRAADTQYF.

The chain carries TRBV10-3 and TRBJ2-2; TRBD2 agrees at 7 bases. CDR3 length: 15 amino acids. J was trimmed by 6 bases and V by 4 bases; bases with no gene match: 8. CDR1 and CDR2 from the germline V gene are ENHRY and SYGVKD. In DNA, the CDR3 is TGTGCCATCAGTGCTCACGGGAGCGGGGCCGGGGAGCTGTTTTTT. Residues: CAISAHGSGAGELFF.

In its sample, this clone was seen once. V usage is TRBV10-1 and J usage is TRBJ2-3; possible D gene TRBD1, 6 bases. This CDR3 is built from 13 residues. V lost 2 bases and J 8 bases, leaving 11 bases between the germline ends. CDR1 and CDR2 (germline): WNHNN, SYGVQD (reference sequence). CDR3 nucleotide sequence: TGCGCCAGCAGTGAGCTCAGGGGAGCTACGCAGTATTTT. Protein product: CASSELRGATQYF.

CDR3 in amino acids: CASSPYYQPQHF. The CDR3 DNA reads TGTGCCAGCAGCCCTTACTATCAGCCCCAGCATTTT. V is TRBV6-2 or TRBV6-3 and J is TRBJ1-5, with D unresolved. The CDR3 is 12 residues long. V lost 6 bases and J lost 5, with 8 bases in between. Germline CDR1 reads MNHEY; CDR2 reads SVGEGT.

This clone was observed a handful of times. The chain recombines TRBV27 with TRBJ2-3, with TRBD1 matching over 12 bases. Trimming at V came to 5 bases and at J to 7 bases, leaving 7 bases not matched to a gene. Germline assignment: CDR1 MNHEY and CDR2 SMNVEV (reference sequence). CDR3 length equals 15 residues. The CDR3 sequence: CASSPGTGGSNTQYF. The CDR3 DNA reads TGTGCCAGCAGTCCCGGGACAGGGGGCTCCAATACGCAGTATTTT.

This rearrangement joins TRBV29-1 to TRBJ2-7; D unresolved. Trimming took 2 bases from V and 2 from J, leaving 10 bases between them. Germline V gives CDR1 SQVTM, CDR2 ANQGSEA. The length of the CDR3 is 13 residues. The CDR3 spells CSVELGLPYEQYF. In nucleotides, the CDR3 is TGCAGCGTTGAACTCGGCTTACCCTACGAGCAGTACTTC.

The chain joins TRBV3-1 (or the pseudogene TRBV3-2) to TRBJ2-7; weak D call: TRBD1 (5 bases). The CDR3 contains 14 residues. CDR1 LGHDT and CDR2 YNNKEL come from the germline V gene (reference sequence). Trimming left V 1 base short and J 7 bases short, with 14 bases between. This chain's CDR3 is CASSQVRESSEQYF. CDR3 DNA sequence: TGTGCCAGCAGCCAAGTCAGGGAATCCTCGGAGCAGTACTTC.

The V gene is TRBV6-2 or TRBV6-3, the J gene TRBJ2-7, with a weak D call TRBD1 (6 bases). This CDR3 comprises 15 residues. CDR1 is MNHEY and CDR2 is SVGEGT in the germline V gene. Trimming removed 2 bases at V and 0 bases at J, with 11 bases between. The CDR3 DNA reads TGTGCCAGCAGTTACGCCAGGGGAAGCTCCTACGAGCAGTACTTC. As protein: CASSYARGSSYEQYF.

The rearrangement uses TRBV20-1 and TRBJ1-5, with D tentatively TRBD1 (6 bases). The CDR3 is 13 residues long. V lost 3 bases and J 6 bases, leaving 12 bases between the germline ends. CDR1 is DFQATT, CDR2 SNEGSKA, per germline (reference sequence). The CDR3 region has the DNA TGCAGTGCTAGTTTGAGGGGGAGTCAGCCCCAGCATTTT. It specifies CSASLRGSQPQHF.

The chain links TRBV6-6 to TRBJ2-5; D perhaps matches TRBD1 (5 bases). The length of the CDR3 is 15 residues. The V gene's germline CDR1 is MNHNY and CDR2 SVGAGI (reference sequence). Trimming took off 4 bases at V and 5 bases at J, with 17 bases between the two ends. CDR3 amino acids: CASSWTKNPPETQYF. The CDR3, as DNA: TGTGCCAGCAGTTGGACAAAAAACCCACCGGAGACCCAGTACTTC.

This rearrangement joins TRBV7-9 to TRBJ1-2; a weak D match, TRBD1 (5 bases). This CDR3 spans 15 amino acids. Germline CDR1 SEHNR, CDR2 FQNEAQ (reference sequence). V shed 0 bases and J shed 4 bases, with 12 bases lying between them. CDR3 protein: CASSLAGDSGYGYTF. The CDR3 region has the DNA TGTGCCAGCAGCTTAGCGGGTGACAGCGGCTATGGCTACACCTTC. Using reference TRBV7-9 and TRBJ1-2 for the parts outside the CDR3, the full variable domain is DTGVSQNPRHKITKRGQNVTFRCDPISEHNRLYWYRQTLGQGPEFLTYFQNEAQLEKSRLLSDRFSAERPKGSFSTLEIQRTEQGDSAMYLCASSLAGDSGYGYTFGSGTRLTVV.

The V gene is TRBV5-1, the J gene TRBJ2-2; 7 nucleotides line up with TRBD2. Germline CDR1 SGHRS, CDR2 YFSETQ. Losses at the gene ends were 3 bases for V and 5 bases for J; bases not matched to a gene: 13. The CDR3 has 17 residues. The CDR3 is CASSSGGLAEYTGELFF. CDR3 in DNA: TGCGCCAGCAGCTCTGGTGGGCTAGCGGAGTATACCGGGGAGCTGTTTTTT.

This clone was recorded a few times. The chain joins TRBV7-9 to TRBJ1-5, with D uncertain. CDR3 size: 12 residues. Germline CDR1 and CDR2: SEHNR and FQNEAQ (reference sequence). V was clipped by 7 bases and J by 0 bases, with 4 bases between them. CDR3 sequence: CASTDSNQPQHF. For the CDR3, the DNA is TGTGCCAGCACAGATAGCAATCAGCCCCAGCATTTT.

The chain combines TRBV7-8 with TRBJ2-7; 12 nucleotides agree with TRBD2. V gave up 2 bases and J gave up 6 bases; unmatched junction bases: 5. From germline, CDR1 is SGHVS and CDR2 FQNEAQ. The CDR3 consists of 15 residues. The CDR3 region has the DNA TGTGCCAGCAGCTTACGGACTAGCGGGATCGGCGAGCAGTACTTC. This gives the protein CASSLRTSGIGEQYF.

With regard to this clone: At one end, the junction sequence differs from germline, possibly due to a read error. The CDR3 region has the DNA TGTGCCAGCAGTCCTTTTCAGGGGTTAGGGTATATTTCACCCCTCCACTTT. Protein product: CASSPFQGLGYISPLHF. The rearrangement joins TRBV28 to TRBJ1-6; perhaps TRBD1 as D (6 bases). The CDR3 extends over 17 amino acids. Germline V gives CDR1 MDHEN, CDR2 SYDVKM.

This clone was picked up a small number of times. The chain combines TRBV7-9 with TRBJ2-3; 11 bases agree with TRBD2. This CDR3 is built from 14 residues. Germline CDR1 SEHNR, CDR2 FQNEAQ (reference sequence). With 5 bases clipped from V and 4 bases from J, the junction kept 2 bases outside the gene matches. The CDR3 coding sequence is TGTGCCAGCAGCGGACTAGCGGGCTCAGATACGCAGTATTTT. It codes for CASSGLAGSDTQYF.

The chain joins TRBV28 to TRBJ2-7; TRBD1 or TRBD2 may be the D gene (5 bases each). Looked up from germline, CDR1 is MDHEN and CDR2 is SYDVKM. V lost 2 bases and J 5 bases, leaving 16 bases between the germline ends. The CDR3 extends over 15 amino acids. CDR3 bases: TGTGCCAGCAGTTTACTGACACTTAGGGACCACGAGCAGTACTTC. Translated, it gives CASSLLTLRDHEQYF. Filled out from reference TRBV28 and TRBJ2-7, the complete variable domain reads DVKVTQSSRYLVKRTGEKVFLECVQDMDHENMFWYRQDPGLGLRLIYFSYDVKMKEKGDIPEGYSVSREKKERFSLILESASTNQTSMYLCASSLLTLRDHEQYFGPGTRLTVT.

The rearrangement joins TRBV28 to TRBJ2-5; 8 bases are a match to TRBD2. The CDR3 runs 15 residues. Germline trimming cut 0 bases from V and 9 bases from J; bases unmatched to any gene: 9. The V gene's germline CDR1 is MDHEN and CDR2 SYDVKM. This CDR3 reads CASSLWAGGTKAQYF. CDR3 DNA: TGTGCCAGCAGTTTATGGGCGGGAGGTACGAAGGCCCAGTACTTC. Full variable domain (rest looked up from reference TRBV28 and TRBJ2-5): DVKVTQSSRYLVKRTGEKVFLECVQDMDHENMFWYRQDPGLGLRLIYFSYDVKMKEKGDIPEGYSVSREKKERFSLILESASTNQTSMYLCASSLWAGGTKAQYFGPGTRLLVL.

The V gene is TRBV7-2, the J gene TRBJ2-7; D is ambiguous. The length of the CDR3 is 13 residues. The V gene's germline CDR1 is SGHTA and CDR2 FQGNSA. V lost 1 base and J 6 bases, leaving 10 bases between the germline ends. The CDR3 sequence is CASSLGVLSEQYF. CDR3 nucleotides: TGTGCCAGCAGCTTAGGGGTCCTCTCCGAGCAGTACTTC.

This chain uses TRBV4-3 with TRBJ1-2; no definite D call. CDR3 length: 18 residues. The germline V and J ends were trimmed by 0 bases and 5 bases, with 22 bases remaining between them. Germline CDR1 reads LGHNA; CDR2 reads YSLEER. The CDR3 spells CASSQDWSGPPQLYGYTF. The DNA for the CDR3 is TGCGCCAGCAGCCAAGATTGGTCAGGACCCCCGCAGTTATATGGCTACACCTTC.

Here the CDR3 reads CASSRDRGLAGAGEQFF. CDR3 bases: TGCGCCAGCAGCCGAGACAGGGGACTAGCGGGAGCAGGTGAGCAGTTCTTC. The gene calls are TRBV4-3 and TRBJ2-1; 14 bases align to TRBD2. Germline V gene lookup returns CDR1 LGHNA and CDR2 YSLEER. The J segment lost 9 bases and the V segment lost 4 bases, leaving 11 bases of the junction unmatched. CDR3 length equals 17 residues.

The J gene is TRBJ1-4, the V gene TRBV5-6, with 10 bases fitting TRBD1. The CDR3 has 15 amino acids. The V segment lost 4 bases and the J segment 6 bases; nucleotides outside the gene matches: 6. Germline assignment: CDR1 SGHDT and CDR2 YYEEEE. The CDR3 here is CASSRTGTGDEKLFF. CDR3 in DNA: TGTGCCAGCAGCCGTACCGGGACAGGGGATGAAAAACTGTTTTTT. The full variable domain, its missing parts supplied by reference TRBV5-6 and TRBJ1-4, is DAGVTQSPTHLIKTRGQQVTLRCSPKSGHDTVSWYQQALGQGPQFIFQYYEEEERQRGNFPDRFSGHQFPNYSSELNVNALLLGDSALYLCASSRTGTGDEKLFFGSGTQLSVL.

The chain couples TRBV13 to TRBJ2-7; 7 bases map to TRBD2. CDR1 PRHDT and CDR2 FYEKMQ come from the germline V gene (reference sequence). The J segment lost 2 bases and the V segment lost 3 bases, leaving 4 bases of the junction unmatched. This CDR3 is built from 14 residues. The chain's CDR3 is CASSFRAGTYEQYF. CDR3 bases: TGTGCCAGCAGCTTCCGAGCGGGGACCTACGAGCAGTACTTC.

As to this clone: This may stem from a read error, because a much larger clone lies one nucleotide away. This chain connects TRBV6-5 to TRBJ2-7; D ambiguous. Germline loops: CDR1 MNHEY, CDR2 SVGAGI. The V and J ends lost 2 bases and 5 bases respectively, with 4 bases between them. CDR3 length: 11 amino acids. The CDR3 DNA follows: TGTGCCAGCAGTTACCTCGACGAGCAGTACTTC. Translating gives CASSYLDEQYF.

As regards this clone: A much larger clone lies a single base off, so this may be a read error. The V gene is TRBV10-2, the J gene TRBJ1-1; D uncertain. The CDR3 contains 13 residues. The germline CDR1 and CDR2 sequences are WSHSY and SAAADI. V dropped 2 bases and J dropped 1 base, with 5 bases sitting between them. The CDR3 is CASSEQANTEAFF. Here the CDR3 DNA reads TGCGCCAGCAGTGAGCAGGCGAACACTGAAGCTTTCTTT.

The CDR3 loop is CASRLADTGELFF. CDR3 DNA: TGTGCCAGCAGACTAGCGGACACCGGGGAGCTGTTTTTT. The J gene is TRBJ2-2, the V gene TRBV12-3 or TRBV12-4; 8 nucleotides match TRBD2. V dropped 6 bases and J dropped 3; count of bases not matched to a gene: 0. This CDR3 spans 13 amino acids.

The table lists this clone with a count of one. The rearrangement links TRBV15 to TRBJ2-3; perhaps TRBD1 as D (6 bases). From germline, CDR1 is LNHNV and CDR2 YYDKDF (reference sequence). V shed 0 bases and J shed 4 bases, with 8 bases lying between them. The CDR3 contains 14 residues. The CDR3 nucleotides are TGTGCCACCAGCAGAGACAGGGGTGCAGATACGCAGTATTTT. Protein: CATSRDRGADTQYF.

The genes are TRBV29-1 and TRBJ1-2; D perhaps matches TRBD1 (5 bases). V dropped 6 bases and J dropped 8 bases, with 19 bases sitting between them. The CDR3 runs 13 residues. CDR1 and CDR2 (germline): SQVTM, ANQGSEA. The CDR3 nucleotides are TGCAGCGTCCCGACGCAGGGAGTCGGGGGCTACACCTTC. This codes for CSVPTQGVGGYTF.

This clone was seen once. The chain joins TRBV7-9 to TRBJ2-1; unclear D gene. V was clipped by 3 bases and J by 4 bases, with 10 bases between them. The CDR3 covers 14 residues. Germline-derived CDR1 and CDR2 are SEHNR and FQNEAQ (reference sequence). Here the CDR3 reads CASSFYREYNEQFF. CDR3 nucleotide sequence: TGTGCCAGCAGCTTCTATAGGGAATACAATGAGCAGTTCTTC. The full variable domain, with the rest looked up from reference TRBV7-9 and TRBJ2-1, is DTGVSQNPRHKITKRGQNVTFRCDPISEHNRLYWYRQTLGQGPEFLTYFQNEAQLEKSRLLSDRFSAERPKGSFSTLEIQRTEQGDSAMYLCASSFYREYNEQFFGPGTRLTVL.